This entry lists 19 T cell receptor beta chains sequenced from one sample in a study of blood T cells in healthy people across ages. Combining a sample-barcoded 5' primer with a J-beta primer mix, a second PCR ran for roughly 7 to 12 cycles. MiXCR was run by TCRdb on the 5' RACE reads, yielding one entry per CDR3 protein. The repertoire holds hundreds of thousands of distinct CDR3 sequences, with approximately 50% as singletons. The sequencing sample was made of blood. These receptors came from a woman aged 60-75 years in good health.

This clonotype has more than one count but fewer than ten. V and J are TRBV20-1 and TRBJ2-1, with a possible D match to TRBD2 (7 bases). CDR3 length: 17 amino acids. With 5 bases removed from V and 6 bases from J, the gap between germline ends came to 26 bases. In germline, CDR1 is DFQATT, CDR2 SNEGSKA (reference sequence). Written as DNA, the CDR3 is TGCAGTGCTCCCCTCGGGGGCGGCGGGAGAGGATCCAATGAGCAGTTCTTC. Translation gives CSAPLGGGGRGSNEQFF.

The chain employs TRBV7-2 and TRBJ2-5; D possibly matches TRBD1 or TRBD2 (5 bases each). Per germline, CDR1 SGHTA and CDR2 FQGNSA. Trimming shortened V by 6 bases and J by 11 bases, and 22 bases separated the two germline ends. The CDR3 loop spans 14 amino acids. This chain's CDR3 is CASRPGRTFNEQYF. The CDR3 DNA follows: TGTGCCAGCAGACCGGGACGTACTTTCAATGAGCAGTACTTC.

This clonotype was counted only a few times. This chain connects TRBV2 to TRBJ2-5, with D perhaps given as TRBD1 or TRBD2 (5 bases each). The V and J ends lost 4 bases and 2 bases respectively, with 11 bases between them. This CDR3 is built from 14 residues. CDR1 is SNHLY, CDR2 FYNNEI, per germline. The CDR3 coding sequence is TGTGCCAGCAGTGCGAGGGCAGGGCAAGAGACCCAGTACTTC. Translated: CASSARAGQETQYF. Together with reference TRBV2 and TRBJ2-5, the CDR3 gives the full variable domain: EPEVTQTPSHQVTQMGQEVILRCVPISNHLYFYWYRQILGQKVEFLVSFYNNEISEKSEIFDDQFSVERPDGSNFTLKIRSTKLEDSAMYFCASSARAGQETQYFGPGTRLLVL.

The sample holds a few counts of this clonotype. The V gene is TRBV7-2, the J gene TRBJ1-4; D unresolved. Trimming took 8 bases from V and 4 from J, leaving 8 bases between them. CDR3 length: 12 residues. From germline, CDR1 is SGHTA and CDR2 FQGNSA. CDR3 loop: CASGRLNEKLFF. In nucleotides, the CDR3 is TGTGCCAGCGGCCGGCTTAATGAAAAACTGTTTTTT.

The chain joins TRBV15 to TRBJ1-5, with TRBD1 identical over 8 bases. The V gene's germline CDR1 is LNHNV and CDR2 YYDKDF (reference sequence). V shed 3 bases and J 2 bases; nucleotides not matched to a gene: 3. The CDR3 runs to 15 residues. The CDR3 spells CATSSTGGGNQPQHF. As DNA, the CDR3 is TGTGCCACCAGCAGTACAGGGGGTGGCAATCAGCCCCAGCATTTT. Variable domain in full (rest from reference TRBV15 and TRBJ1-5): DAMVIQNPRYQVTQFGKPVTLSCSQTLNHNVMYWYQQKSSQAPKLLFHYYDKDFNNEADTPDNFQSRRPNTSFCFLDIRSPGLGDTAMYLCATSSTGGGNQPQHFGDGTRLSIL.

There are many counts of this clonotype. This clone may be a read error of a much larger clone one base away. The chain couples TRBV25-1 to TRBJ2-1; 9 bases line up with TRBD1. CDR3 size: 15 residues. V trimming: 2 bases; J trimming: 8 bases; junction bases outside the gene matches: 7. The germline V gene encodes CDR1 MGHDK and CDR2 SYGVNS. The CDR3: CASSEAWTGEDEQFF. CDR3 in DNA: TGTGCCAGCAGTGAAGCCTGGACAGGGGAGGATGAGCAGTTCTTC.

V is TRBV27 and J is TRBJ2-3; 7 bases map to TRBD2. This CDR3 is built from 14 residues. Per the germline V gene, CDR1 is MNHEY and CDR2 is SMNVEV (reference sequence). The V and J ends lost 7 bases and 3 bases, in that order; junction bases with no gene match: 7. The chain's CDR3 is CASKVPGGTDTQYF. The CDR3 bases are TGTGCCAGCAAGGTGCCGGGAGGAACAGATACGCAGTATTTT.

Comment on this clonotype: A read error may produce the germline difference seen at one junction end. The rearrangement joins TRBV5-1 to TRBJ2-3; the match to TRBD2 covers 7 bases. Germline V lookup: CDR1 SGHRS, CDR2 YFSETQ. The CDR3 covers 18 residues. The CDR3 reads CASSFTNLAVDTVDAQYF. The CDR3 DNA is TGCGCCAGCAGCTTTACAAATCTAGCGGTTGACACCGTAGATGCGCAGTATTTT.

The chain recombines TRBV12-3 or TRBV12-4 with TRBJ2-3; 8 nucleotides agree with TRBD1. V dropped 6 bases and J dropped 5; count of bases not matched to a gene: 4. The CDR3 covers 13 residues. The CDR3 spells CASSGDRRDTQYF. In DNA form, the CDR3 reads TGTGCCAGCAGCGGGGACAGGCGAGATACGCAGTATTTT.

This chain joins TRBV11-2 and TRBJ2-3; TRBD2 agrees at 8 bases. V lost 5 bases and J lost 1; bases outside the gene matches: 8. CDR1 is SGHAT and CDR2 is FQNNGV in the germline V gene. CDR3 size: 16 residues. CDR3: CASSPRLARGTDTQYF. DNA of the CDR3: TGTGCCAGCAGCCCGCGACTAGCGAGGGGCACAGATACGCAGTATTTT.

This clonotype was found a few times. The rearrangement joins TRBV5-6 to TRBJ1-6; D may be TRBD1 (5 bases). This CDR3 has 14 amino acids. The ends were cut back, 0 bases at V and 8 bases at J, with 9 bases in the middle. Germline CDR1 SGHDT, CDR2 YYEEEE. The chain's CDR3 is CASSLDRLDSPLHF. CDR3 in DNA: TGTGCCAGCAGCTTGGACAGGCTGGATTCACCCCTCCACTTT.

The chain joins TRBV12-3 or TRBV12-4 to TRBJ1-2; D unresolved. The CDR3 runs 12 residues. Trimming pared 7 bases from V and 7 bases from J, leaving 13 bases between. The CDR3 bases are TGTGCCAGCAACAAATTAAATACTGGCTACACCTTC. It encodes CASNKLNTGYTF.

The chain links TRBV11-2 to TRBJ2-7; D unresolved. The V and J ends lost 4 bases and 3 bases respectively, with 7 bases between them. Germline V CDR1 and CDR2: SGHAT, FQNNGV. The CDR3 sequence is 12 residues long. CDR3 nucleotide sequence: TGTGCCAGCAGCTCCCCGGACTACGAGCAGTACTTC. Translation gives CASSSPDYEQYF.

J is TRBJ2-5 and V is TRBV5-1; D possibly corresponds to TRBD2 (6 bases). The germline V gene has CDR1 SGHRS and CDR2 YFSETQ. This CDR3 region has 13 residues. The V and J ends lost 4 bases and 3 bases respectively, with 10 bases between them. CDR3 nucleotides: TGCGCCAGCAGCGCGGGACTCGAAGAGACCCAGTACTTC. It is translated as CASSAGLEETQYF.

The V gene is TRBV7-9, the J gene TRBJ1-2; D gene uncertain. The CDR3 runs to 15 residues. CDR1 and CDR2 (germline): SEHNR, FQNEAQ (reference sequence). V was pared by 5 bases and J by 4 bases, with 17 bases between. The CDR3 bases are TGTGCCAGCAGCCCGAGGATTGGGAGTGCCTATGGCTACACCTTC. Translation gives CASSPRIGSAYGYTF.

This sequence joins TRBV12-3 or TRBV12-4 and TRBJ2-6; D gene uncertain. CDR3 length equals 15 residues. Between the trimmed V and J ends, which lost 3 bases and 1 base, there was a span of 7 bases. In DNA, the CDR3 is TGTGCCAGCAGTTTTTACATTTCTGGGGCCAACGTCCTGACTTTC. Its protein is CASSFYISGANVLTF.

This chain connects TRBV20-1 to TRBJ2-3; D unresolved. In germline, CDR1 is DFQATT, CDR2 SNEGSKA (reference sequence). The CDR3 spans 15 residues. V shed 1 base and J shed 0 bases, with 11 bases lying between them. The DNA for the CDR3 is TGCAGTGCTAGAGCTTGGCCGATTAGCACAGATACGCAGTATTTT. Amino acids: CSARAWPISTDTQYF.

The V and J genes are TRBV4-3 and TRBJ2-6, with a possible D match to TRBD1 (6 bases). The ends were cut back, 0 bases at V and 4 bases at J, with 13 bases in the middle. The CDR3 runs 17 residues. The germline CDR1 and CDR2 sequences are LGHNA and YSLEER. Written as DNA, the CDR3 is TGCGCCAGCAGCCAAGAATCAGGGGCGTGGGGGGCCAACGTCCTGACTTTC. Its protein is CASSQESGAWGANVLTF.

CDR3 residues: CASSTQLSGANVLTF. In DNA form, the CDR3 reads TGTGCCAGCAGTACCCAGCTCTCTGGGGCCAACGTCCTGACTTTC. The rearrangement links TRBV28 to TRBJ2-6; D gene uncertain. This CDR3 comprises 15 residues. CDR1 and CDR2 (germline): MDHEN, SYDVKM. Trimming left V 5 bases short and J 0 bases short, with 8 bases between.